A single TCR beta chain is shown here with its context. Its target is unknown. A patient was excluded if there was uncontrolled infection, other autoimmune disease, pregnancy or lactation. This specimen belongs to a study of T cells in Graves' hyperthyroidism and ophthalmopathy. Germline V gene lookup returns CDR1 GTSNPN and CDR2 SVGIG (reference sequence). With 4 bases clipped from V and 10 bases from J, the junction kept 7 bases outside the gene matches. The CDR3 sequence is 14 residues long. General observations from the study: Most clonotypes that expanded in the thyroid above 0.001 also showed up in blood.

Amplified TCR beta CDR3 regions came from RNA transcripts. Carried out on the TCR CDR3, a first-round RT-PCR used the HTBI primer set. TCRdb re-called the multiplex PCR reads through MiXCR, storing one row per CDR3 protein. The table has under 300,000 distinct CDR3 sequences, about an eighth seen once. Sequenced: blood. This chain connects TRBV30 to TRBJ1-6; TRBD1 matches at 10 bases. This TCR came from a woman under 40 with Graves' hyperthyroidism that later progressed to Graves' ophthalmopathy. The CDR3 nucleotides read TGTGCCTGGACCGGGACAGGGGTGGGCTCACCCCTCCACTTT. It encodes CAWTGTGVGSPLHF.